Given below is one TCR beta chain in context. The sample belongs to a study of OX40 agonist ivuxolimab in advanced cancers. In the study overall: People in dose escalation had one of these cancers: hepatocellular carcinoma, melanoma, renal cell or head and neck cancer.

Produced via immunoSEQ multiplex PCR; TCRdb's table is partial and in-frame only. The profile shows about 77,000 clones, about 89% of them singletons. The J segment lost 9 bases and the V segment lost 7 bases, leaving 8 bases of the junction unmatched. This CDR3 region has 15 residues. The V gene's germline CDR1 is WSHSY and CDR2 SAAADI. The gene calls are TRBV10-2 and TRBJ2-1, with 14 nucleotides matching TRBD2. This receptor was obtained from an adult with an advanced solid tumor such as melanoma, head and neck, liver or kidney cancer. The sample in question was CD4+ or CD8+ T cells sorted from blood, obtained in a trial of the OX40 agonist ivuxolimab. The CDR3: CASNGLAGGRGEQFF. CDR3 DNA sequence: TGCGCCAGCAATGGACTAGCGGGAGGCCGGGGTGAGCAGTTCTTC.